This T cell receptor (beta chain) was sequenced during a study of cytomegalovirus exposure and HLA in healthy donors. Findings of the study overall: Researchers reported from a later analysis that most CMV-associated TCR beta chains appeared HLA-restricted. Reported findings show TCR beta sequences accurately forecast HLA-A and HLA-B alleles in most subjects. In an earlier analysis, productive rearrangement rates for most beta V segments clustered near 87% or 30%. Differences between HLA loci emerged in a later analysis of TCR association rates, with DRB1 most and HLA-C fewest.

Germline V gene lookup returns CDR1 SGDLS and CDR2 YYNGEE. The CDR3 extends over 15 amino acids. V lost 0 bases and J lost 4, with 13 bases in between. As for this clone: What it binds is not known.

The PCR employed 60 Vbeta primers together with 13 Jbeta primers. Some clones are missing from TCRdb's copy, which holds only in-frame ones; the method was immunoSEQ multiplex PCR. The sample comprises approximately 140,000 clones, 55% to 80% of which are singletons, and approximately 6.5% rests with the top ten. The chain is built from TRBV9 and TRBJ1-2; perhaps TRBD1 as D (5 bases). The source material was PBMCs. This TCR came from a woman aged 55-69 years in good health and CMV-seropositive. The CDR3 DNA is TGTGCCAGCAGCGTAGATGGGGTCGGGGGCTATGGCTACACCTTC. Translation gives CASSVDGVGGYGYTF.